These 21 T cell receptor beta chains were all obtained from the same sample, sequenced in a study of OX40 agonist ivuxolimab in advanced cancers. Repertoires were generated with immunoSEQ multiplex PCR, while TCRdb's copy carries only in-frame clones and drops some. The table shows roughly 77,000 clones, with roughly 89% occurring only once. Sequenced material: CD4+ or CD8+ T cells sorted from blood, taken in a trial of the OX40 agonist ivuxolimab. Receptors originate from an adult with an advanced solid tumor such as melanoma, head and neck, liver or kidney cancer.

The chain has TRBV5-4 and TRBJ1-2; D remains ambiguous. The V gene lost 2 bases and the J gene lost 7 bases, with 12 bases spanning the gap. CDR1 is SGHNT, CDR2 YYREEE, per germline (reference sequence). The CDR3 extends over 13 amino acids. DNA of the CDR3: TGTGCCAGCAGCTTAATTACAGAGGCTGGCTACACCTTC. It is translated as CASSLITEAGYTF.

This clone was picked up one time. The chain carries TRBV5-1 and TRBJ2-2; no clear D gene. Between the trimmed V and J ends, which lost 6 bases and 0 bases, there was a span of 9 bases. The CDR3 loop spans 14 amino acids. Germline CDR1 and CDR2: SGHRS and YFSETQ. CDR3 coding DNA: TGCGCCAGCACCCGGTCTTCGAACACCGGGGAGCTGTTTTTT. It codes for CASTRSSNTGELFF.

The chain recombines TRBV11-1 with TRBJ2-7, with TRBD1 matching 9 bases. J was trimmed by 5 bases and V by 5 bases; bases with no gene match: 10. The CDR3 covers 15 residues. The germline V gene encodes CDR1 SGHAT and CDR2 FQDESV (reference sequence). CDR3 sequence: CASSGGTGRGHEQYF. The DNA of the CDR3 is TGTGCCAGCAGCGGAGGGACAGGGCGGGGACACGAGCAGTACTTC.

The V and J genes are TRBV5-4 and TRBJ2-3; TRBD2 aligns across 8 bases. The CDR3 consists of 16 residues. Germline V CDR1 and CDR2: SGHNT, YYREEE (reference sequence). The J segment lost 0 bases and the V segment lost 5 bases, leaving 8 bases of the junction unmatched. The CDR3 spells CASRAMTSASTDTQYF. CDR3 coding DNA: TGTGCCAGCAGGGCGATGACTAGCGCTAGCACAGATACGCAGTATTTT.

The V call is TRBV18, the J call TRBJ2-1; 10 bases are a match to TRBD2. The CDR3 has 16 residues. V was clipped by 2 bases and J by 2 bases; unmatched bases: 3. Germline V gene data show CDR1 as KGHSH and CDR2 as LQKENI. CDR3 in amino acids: CASSPSSGSAYNEQFF. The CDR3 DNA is TGTGCCAGCTCACCATCTAGCGGGAGTGCCTACAATGAGCAGTTCTTC.

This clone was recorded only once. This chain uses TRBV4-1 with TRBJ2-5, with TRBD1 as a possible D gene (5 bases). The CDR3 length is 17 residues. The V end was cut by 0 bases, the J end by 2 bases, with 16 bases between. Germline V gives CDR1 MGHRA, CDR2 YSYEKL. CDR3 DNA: TGCGCCAGCAGCCAAGATCCGGCAGGGATCAAGCAAGAGACCCAGTACTTC. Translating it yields CASSQDPAGIKQETQYF.

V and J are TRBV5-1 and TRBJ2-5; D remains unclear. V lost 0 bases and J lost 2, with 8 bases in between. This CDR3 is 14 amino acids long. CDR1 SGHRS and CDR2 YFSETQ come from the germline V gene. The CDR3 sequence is CASSLGQPQETQYF. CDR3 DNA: TGCGCCAGCAGCTTGGGGCAGCCTCAAGAGACCCAGTACTTC.

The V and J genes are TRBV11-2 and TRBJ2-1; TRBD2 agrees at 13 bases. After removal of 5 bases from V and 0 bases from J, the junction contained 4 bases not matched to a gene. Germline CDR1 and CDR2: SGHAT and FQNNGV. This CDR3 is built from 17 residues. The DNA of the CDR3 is TGTGCCAGCAGCCCCCGGACTAGCGGGAGCTCCTACAATGAGCAGTTCTTC. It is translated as CASSPRTSGSSYNEQFF.

CDR3 bases: TGTGCCAGCAGATATTCCCGGGACAGAACCTACGAGCAGTACTTC. It codes for CASRYSRDRTYEQYF. The chain uses TRBV6-5 and TRBJ2-7; 7 positions match TRBD1. V lost 6 bases to trimming and J lost 2 bases; unmatched junction nucleotides: 10. The germline CDR1 and CDR2 sequences are MNHEY and SVGAGI. The CDR3 length is 15 residues.

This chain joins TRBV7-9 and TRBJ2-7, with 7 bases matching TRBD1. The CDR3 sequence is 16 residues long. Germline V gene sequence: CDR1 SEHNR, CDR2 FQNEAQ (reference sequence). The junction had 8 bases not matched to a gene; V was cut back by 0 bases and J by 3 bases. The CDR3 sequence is CASSLARGTAYYEQYF. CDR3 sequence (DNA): TGTGCCAGCAGCTTAGCTAGGGGGACAGCCTACTACGAGCAGTACTTC.

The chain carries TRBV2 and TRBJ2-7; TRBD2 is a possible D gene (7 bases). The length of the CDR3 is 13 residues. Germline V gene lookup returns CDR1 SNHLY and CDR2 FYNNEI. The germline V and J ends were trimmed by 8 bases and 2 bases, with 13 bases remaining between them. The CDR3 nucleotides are TGTGCCAGCCTAGGGGGGGCCGCCTACGAGCAGTACTTC. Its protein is CASLGGAAYEQYF.

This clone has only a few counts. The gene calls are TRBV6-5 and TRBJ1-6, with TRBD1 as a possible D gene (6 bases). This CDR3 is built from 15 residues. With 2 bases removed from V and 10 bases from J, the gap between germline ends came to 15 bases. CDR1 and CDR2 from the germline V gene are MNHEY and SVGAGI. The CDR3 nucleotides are TGTGCCAGCAGTTACAGGGGGTCAGGAGGCTCACCCCTCCACTTT. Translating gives CASSYRGSGGSPLHF.

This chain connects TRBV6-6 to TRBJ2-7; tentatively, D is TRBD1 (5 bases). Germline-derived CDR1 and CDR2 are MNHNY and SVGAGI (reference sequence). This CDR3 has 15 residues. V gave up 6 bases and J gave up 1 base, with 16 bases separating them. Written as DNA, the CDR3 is TGTGCCAGCAGCACAGGCCAAACTTATTCCTACGAGCAGTACTTC. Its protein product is CASSTGQTYSYEQYF.

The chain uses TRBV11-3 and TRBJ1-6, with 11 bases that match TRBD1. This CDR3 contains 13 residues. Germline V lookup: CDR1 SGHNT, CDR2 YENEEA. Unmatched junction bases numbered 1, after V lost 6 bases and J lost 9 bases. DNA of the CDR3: TGTGCCAGCAGGGGACAGGGGGTTTCACCCCTCCACTTT. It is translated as CASRGQGVSPLHF.

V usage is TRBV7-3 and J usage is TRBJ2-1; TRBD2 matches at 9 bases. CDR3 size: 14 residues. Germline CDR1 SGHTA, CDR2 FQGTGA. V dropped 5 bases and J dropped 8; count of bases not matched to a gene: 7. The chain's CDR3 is CASSESWTSDEQFF. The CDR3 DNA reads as TGTGCCAGCAGCGAAAGTTGGACTAGCGATGAGCAGTTCTTC.

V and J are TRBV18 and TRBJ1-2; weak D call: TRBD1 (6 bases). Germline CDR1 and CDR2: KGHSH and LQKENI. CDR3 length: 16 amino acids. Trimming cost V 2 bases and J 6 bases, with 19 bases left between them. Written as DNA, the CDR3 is TGTGCCAGCTCACCATTTGCAGGGGAAACGCTTGATGGCTACACCTTC. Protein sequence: CASSPFAGETLDGYTF.

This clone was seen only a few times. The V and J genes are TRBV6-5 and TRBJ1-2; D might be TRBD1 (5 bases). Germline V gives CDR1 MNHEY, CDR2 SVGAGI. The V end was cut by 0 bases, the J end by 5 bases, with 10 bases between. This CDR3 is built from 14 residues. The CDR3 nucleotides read TGTGCCAGCAGTTACTCGGATAAGGGGTATGGCTACACCTTC. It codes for CASSYSDKGYGYTF.

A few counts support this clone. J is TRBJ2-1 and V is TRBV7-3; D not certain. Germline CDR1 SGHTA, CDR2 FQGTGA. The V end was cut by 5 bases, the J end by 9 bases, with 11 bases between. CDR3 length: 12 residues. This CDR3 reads CASSHGPGEQFF. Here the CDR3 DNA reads TGTGCCAGCAGCCACGGGCCCGGTGAGCAGTTCTTC.

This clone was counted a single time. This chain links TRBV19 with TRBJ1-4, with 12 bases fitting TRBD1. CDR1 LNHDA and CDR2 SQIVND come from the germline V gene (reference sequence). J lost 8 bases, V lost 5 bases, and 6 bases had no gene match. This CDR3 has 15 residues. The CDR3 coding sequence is TGTGCCAGTAGTGTCTCCGGGACAGGGGGCGAAAAACTGTTTTTT. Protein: CASSVSGTGGEKLFF. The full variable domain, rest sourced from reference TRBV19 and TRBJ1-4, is DGGITQSPKYLFRKEGQNVTLSCEQNLNHDAMYWYRQDPGQGLRLIYYSQIVNDFQKGDIAEGYSVSREKKESFPLTVTSAQKNPTAFYLCASSVSGTGGEKLFFGSGTQLSVL.

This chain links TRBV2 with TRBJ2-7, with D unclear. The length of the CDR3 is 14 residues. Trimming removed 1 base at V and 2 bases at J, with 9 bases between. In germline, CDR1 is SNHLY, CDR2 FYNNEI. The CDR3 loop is CASSEGQATYEQYF. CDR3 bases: TGTGCCAGCAGTGAAGGGCAGGCAACCTACGAGCAGTACTTC.

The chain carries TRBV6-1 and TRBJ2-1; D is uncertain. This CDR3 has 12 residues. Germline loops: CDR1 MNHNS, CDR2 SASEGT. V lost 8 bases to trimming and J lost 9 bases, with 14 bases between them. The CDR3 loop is CASSWQAGEQFF. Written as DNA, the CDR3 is TGTGCCAGCTCATGGCAGGCTGGTGAGCAGTTCTTC.